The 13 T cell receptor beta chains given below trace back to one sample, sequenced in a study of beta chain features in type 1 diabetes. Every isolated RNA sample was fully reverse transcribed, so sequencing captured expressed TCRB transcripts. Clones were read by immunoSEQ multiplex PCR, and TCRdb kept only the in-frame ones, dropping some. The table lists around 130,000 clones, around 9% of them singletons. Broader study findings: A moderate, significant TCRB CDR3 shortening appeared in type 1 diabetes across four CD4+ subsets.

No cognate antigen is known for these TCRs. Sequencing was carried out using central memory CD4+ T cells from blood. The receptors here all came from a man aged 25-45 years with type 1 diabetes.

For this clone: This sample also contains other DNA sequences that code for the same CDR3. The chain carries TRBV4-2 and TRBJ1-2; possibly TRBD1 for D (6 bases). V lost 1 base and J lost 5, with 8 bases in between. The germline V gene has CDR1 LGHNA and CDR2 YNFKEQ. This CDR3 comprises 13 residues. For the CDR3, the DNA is TGTGCCAGCAGCCAAGGGACAGTTTATGGCTACACCTTC. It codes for CASSQGTVYGYTF.

The CDR3 DNA is TGTGCCACCAGCAGCAAGTTTGAGGGACAGGGGGCTGGGGAGCAGTACTTC. This translates into CATSSKFEGQGAGEQYF. The chain is built from TRBV15 and TRBJ2-7, with 12 bases lining up with TRBD1. There are 17 residues in the CDR3. Unmatched junction bases numbered 13, after V lost 3 bases and J lost 7 bases. CDR1 and CDR2 (germline): LNHNV, YYDKDF (reference sequence).

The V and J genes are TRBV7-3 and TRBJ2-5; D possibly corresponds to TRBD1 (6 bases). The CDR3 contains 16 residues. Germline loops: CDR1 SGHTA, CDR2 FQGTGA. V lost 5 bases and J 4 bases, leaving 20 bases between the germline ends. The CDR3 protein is CASSLKGGGVGETQYF. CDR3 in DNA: TGTGCCAGCAGCCTAAAAGGGGGTGGCGTGGGAGAGACCCAGTACTTC.

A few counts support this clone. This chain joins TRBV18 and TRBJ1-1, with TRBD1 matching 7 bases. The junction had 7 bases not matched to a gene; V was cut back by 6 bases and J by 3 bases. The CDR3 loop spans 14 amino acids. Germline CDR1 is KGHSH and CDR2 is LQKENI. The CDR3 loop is CASSQTDRDTEAFF. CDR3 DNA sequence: TGTGCCAGCTCCCAGACCGACAGGGACACTGAAGCTTTCTTT.

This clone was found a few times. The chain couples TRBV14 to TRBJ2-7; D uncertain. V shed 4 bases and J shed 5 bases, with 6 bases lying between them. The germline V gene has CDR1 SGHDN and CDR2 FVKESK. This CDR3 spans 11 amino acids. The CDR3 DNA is TGTGCCAGCAGCCTCCCCAACGAGCAGTACTTC. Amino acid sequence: CASSLPNEQYF.

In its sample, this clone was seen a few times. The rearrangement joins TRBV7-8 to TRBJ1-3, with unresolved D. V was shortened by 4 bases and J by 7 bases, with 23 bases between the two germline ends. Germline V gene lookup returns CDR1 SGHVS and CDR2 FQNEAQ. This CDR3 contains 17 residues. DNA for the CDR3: TGTGCCAGCAGCTCGGAGGCACAAGACCCCGGCGGGAACACCATATATTTT. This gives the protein CASSSEAQDPGGNTIYF. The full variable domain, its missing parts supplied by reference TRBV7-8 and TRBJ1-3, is GAGVSQSPRYKVAKRGQDVALRCDPISGHVSLFWYQQALGQGPEFLTYFQNEAQLDKSGLPSDRFFAERPEGSVSTLKIQRTQQEDSAVYLCASSSEAQDPGGNTIYFGEGSWLTVV.

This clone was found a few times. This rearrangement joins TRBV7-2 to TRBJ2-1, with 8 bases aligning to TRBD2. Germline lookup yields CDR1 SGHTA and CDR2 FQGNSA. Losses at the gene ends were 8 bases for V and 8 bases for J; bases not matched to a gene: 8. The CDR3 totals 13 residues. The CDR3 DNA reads TGTGCCAGCGGGGGACTAGTCGGGTATGAGCAGTTCTTC. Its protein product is CASGGLVGYEQFF. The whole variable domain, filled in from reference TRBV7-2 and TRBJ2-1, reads GAGVSQSPSNKVTEKGKDVELRCDPISGHTALYWYRQSLGQGLEFLIYFQGNSAPDKSGLPSDRFSAERTGGSVSTLTIQRTQQEDSAVYLCASGGLVGYEQFFGPGTRLTVL.

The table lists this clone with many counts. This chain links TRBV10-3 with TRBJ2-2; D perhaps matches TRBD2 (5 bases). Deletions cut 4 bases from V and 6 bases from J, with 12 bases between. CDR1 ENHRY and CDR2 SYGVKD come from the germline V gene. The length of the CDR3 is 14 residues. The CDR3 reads CAISGTPFAGELFF. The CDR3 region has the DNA TGTGCCATCAGTGGGACTCCTTTTGCCGGGGAGCTGTTTTTT.

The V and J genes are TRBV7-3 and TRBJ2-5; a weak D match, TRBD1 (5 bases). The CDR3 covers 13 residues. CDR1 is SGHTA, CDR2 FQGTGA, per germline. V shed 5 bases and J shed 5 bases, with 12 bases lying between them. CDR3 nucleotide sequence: TGTGCCAGCAGCCTGAGGACATCCGAGACCCAGTACTTC. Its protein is CASSLRTSETQYF.

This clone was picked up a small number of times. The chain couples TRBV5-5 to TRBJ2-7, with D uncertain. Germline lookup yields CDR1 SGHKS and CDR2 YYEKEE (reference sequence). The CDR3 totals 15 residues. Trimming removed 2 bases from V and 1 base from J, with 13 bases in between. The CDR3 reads CASSFWSSLSYEQYF. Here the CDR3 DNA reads TGTGCCAGCAGCTTTTGGAGCAGCCTGTCCTACGAGCAGTACTTC.

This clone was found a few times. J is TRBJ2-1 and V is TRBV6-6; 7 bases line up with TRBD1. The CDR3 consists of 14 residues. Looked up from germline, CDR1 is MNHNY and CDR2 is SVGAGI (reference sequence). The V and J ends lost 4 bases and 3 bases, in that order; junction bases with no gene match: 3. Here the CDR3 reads CASSSQGDYNEQFF. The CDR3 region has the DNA TGTGCCAGCAGTTCCCAGGGGGACTACAATGAGCAGTTCTTC.

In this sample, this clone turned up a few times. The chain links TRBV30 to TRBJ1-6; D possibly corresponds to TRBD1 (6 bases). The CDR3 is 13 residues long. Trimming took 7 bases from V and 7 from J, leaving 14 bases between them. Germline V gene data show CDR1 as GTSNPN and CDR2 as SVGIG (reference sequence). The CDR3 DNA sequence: TGTGCCTCGGGTTACACAGGGAATTCACCCCTCCACTTT. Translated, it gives CASGYTGNSPLHF.

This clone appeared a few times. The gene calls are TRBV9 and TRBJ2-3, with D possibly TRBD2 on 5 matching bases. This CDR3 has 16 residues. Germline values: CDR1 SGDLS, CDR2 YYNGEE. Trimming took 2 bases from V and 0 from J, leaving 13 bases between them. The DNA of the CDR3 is TGTGCCAGCAGCGTCCCCCTAGCACAAAGCACAGATACGCAGTATTTT. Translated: CASSVPLAQSTDTQYF.